The 6 T cell receptor beta chains given below trace back to one sample, sequenced in a study of glioma-infiltrating T cells after dendritic cell vaccination. Documented time point: after dendritic cell vaccination, including at tumor progression/relapse. Here immunoSEQ multiplex PCR was the method, and the copy in TCRdb shows in-frame clones only, minus some. Of roughly 100,000 clones in the sample, around 90% are singletons; the top ten hold approximately 2.7%. The sequences come from blood, collected after dendritic cell vaccination. All receptors come from a human donor with glioblastoma.

This chain joins TRBV5-1 and TRBJ1-2; possibly TRBD1 for D (5 bases). Trimming took off 2 bases at V and 3 bases at J, with 8 bases between the two ends. Germline V gene sequence: CDR1 SGHRS, CDR2 YFSETQ. The CDR3 spans 13 residues. The CDR3 region is CASSFGGDYGYTF. The CDR3 DNA sequence: TGCGCCAGCAGCTTTGGAGGGGACTATGGCTACACCTTC.

This clone was picked up a small number of times. Within the sample, other DNA sequences also encode this same CDR3. This chain connects TRBV7-9 to TRBJ2-7; D not certain. Trimming pared 5 bases from V and 0 bases from J, leaving 5 bases between. CDR1 is SEHNR, CDR2 FQNEAQ, per germline (reference sequence). This CDR3 has 12 amino acids. This CDR3 reads CASSPSSYEQYF. CDR3 nucleotides: TGTGCCAGCAGCCCTAGCTCCTACGAGCAGTACTTC.

The rearrangement uses TRBV5-1 and TRBJ2-7; 9 bases agree with TRBD2. V trimming: 2 bases; J trimming: 4 bases; junction bases outside the gene matches: 4. The CDR3 runs to 14 residues. In germline, CDR1 is SGHRS, CDR2 YFSETQ. The CDR3 region has the DNA TGCGCCAGCAGCTTATCTAGCGGGGAGTACGAGCAGTACTTC. Residues: CASSLSSGEYEQYF. Looking up the rest from reference TRBV5-1 and TRBJ2-7 gives the full variable domain: KAGVTQTPRYLIKTRGQQVTLSCSPISGHRSVSWYQQTPGQGLQFLFEYFSETQRNKGNFPGRFSGRQFSNSRSEMNVSTLELGDSALYLCASSLSSGEYEQYFGPGTRLTVT.

V gene TRBV27 combines with J gene TRBJ1-1; TRBD1 is a possible D gene (6 bases). V shed 5 bases and J shed 5 bases, with 12 bases lying between them. The CDR3 totals 13 residues. In germline, CDR1 is MNHEY, CDR2 SMNVEV (reference sequence). CDR3 nucleotides: TGTGCCAGCAGTCCGGGGACACAAACTGAAGCTTTCTTT. It yields the protein CASSPGTQTEAFF.

V and J are TRBV6-5 and TRBJ1-5, with a tentative D call TRBD1 (5 bases). Germline V gene lookup returns CDR1 MNHEY and CDR2 SVGAGI. The germline V and J ends were trimmed by 7 bases and 0 bases, with 13 bases remaining between them. The length of the CDR3 is 15 residues. CDR3 in DNA: TGTGCCAGCACAGCGACAGCTGATAGCAATCAGCCCCAGCATTTT. Amino acid sequence: CASTATADSNQPQHF.

This clone occurred once. The chain combines TRBV10-3 with TRBJ1-1; D is possibly TRBD1 (6 bases). The CDR3 contains 15 residues. Trimming took 0 bases from V and 5 from J, leaving 13 bases between them. Germline V gene lookup returns CDR1 ENHRY and CDR2 SYGVKD. The CDR3 DNA sequence: TGTGCCATCAGTGAGTCGGGGGGGCTCGGTACTGAAGCTTTCTTT. This encodes CAISESGGLGTEAFF.